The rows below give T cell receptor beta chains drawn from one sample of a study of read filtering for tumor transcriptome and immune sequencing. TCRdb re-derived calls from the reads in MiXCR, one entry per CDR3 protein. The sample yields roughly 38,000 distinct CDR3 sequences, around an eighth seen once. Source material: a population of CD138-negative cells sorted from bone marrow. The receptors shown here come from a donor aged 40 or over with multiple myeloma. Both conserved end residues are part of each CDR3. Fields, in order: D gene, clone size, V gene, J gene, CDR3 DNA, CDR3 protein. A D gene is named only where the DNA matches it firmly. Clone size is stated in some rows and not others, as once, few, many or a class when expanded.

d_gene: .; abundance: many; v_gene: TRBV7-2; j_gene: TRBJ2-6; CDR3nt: TGTGCCAGCAGCTTAGCGCGAGCAGGGAGGAGCTCTGGGGCCAACGTCCTGACTTTC; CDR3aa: CASSLARAGRSSGANVLTF
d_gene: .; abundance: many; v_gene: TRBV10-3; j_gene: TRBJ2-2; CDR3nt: TGTGCCATCAGTGAGACGGGGGTCAACACCGGGGAGCTGTTTTTT; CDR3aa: CAISETGVNTGELFF
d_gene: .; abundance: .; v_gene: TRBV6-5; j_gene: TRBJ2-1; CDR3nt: TGTGCCAGCAGTTACCGGTACAAGTACAATGAGCAGTTCTTC; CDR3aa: CASSYRYKYNEQFF
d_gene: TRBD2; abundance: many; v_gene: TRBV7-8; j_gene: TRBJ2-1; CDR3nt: TGTGCCAGCAGCCAATTATATACTAGCGGGTCTAATGAGCAGTTCTTC; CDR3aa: CASSQLYTSGSNEQFF
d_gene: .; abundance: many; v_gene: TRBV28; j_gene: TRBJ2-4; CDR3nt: TGTGCCAGCAGTCTAATCGGCACAGCCCTAGCCAAAAACATTCAGTACTTC; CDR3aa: CASSLIGTALAKNIQYF
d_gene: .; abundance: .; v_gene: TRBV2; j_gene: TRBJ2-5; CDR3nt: TGTGCCAGCAGGCGGGCACCAGAGACCCAGTACTTC; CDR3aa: CASRRAPETQYF
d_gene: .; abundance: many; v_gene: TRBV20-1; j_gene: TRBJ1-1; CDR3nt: TGCAGTGCTAGAGAGGACAGGAACACTGAAGCTTTCTTT; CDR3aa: CSAREDRNTEAFF
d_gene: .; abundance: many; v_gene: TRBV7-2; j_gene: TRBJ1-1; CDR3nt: TGCGCGAGCAGCCCCAATGGCAGCCCTGAAGCTTTCTTT; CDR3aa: CASSPNGSPEAFF
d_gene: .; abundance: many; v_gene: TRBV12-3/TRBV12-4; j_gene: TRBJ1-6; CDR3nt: TGTGCCAGCAGTTTGGGGTTCTCCTATAATTCACCCCTCCACTTT; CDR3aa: CASSLGFSYNSPLHF
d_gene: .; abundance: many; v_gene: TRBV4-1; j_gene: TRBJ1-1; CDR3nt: TGCGCCAGCAGTCTCGGGCGAAACACTGAAGCTTTCTTT; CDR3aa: CASSLGRNTEAFF
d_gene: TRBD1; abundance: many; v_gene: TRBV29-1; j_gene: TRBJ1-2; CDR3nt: TGCAGCGGAGGGACCCTGACAGGGGAAGGCTACACCTTC; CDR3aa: CSGGTLTGEGYTF
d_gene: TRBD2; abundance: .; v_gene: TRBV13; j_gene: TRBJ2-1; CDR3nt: TGTGCCAGCAGCTTGGGTTCCCTAGCGGGAGAAAGGAATGAGCAGTTCTTC; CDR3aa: CASSLGSLAGERNEQFF
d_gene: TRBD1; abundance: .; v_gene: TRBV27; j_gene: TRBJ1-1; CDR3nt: TGTGCCAGCAGTTCGAACAGGGGATGGACTGAAGCTTTCTTT; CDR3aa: CASSSNRGWTEAFF
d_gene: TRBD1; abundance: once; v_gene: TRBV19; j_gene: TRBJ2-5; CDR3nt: TGTGCCAGTAGTATCGGGACAGGGAAACAGACCCAGTACTTC; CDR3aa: CASSIGTGKQTQYF
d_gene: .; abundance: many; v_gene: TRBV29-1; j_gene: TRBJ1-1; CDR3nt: TGCAGCGTTGAAGAAAACAGGGAGACTGAAGCTTTCTTT; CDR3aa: CSVEENRETEAFF
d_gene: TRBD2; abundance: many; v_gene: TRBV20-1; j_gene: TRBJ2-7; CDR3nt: TGCAGTGCTAGAGTAATAAGGAGCGGGAGGGTTTACGAGCAGTACTTC; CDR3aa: CSARVIRSGRVYEQYF
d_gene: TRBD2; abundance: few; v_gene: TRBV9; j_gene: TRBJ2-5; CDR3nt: TGTGCCAGCAGCCCACCCTTAAGCGGGAGAAGCCAAGAGACCCAGTACTTC; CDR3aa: CASSPPLSGRSQETQYF
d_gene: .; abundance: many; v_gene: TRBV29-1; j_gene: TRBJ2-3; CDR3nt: TGCAGCGTTGGGGTCGGAGATACGCAGTATTTT; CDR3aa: CSVGVGDTQYF
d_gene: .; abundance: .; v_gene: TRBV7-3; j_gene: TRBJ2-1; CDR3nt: TGTGCCAGCAGCCTCGACGCGTACAATGAGCAGTTCTTC; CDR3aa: CASSLDAYNEQFF
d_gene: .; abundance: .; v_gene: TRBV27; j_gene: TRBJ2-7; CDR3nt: TGTGCCAGCAGTGACAGAGAGTACTCCTACGAGCAGTACTTC; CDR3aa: CASSDREYSYEQYF
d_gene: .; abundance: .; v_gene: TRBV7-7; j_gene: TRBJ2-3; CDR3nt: TGTGCTAGCAGCTTGGGGTCAGCAGATACGCAGTATTTT; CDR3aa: CASSLGSADTQYF
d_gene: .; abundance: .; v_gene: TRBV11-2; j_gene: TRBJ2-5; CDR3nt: TGTGCCAGCAGCCGCCCGGGGCGCCAAGAGACCCAGTACTTC; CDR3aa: CASSRPGRQETQYF
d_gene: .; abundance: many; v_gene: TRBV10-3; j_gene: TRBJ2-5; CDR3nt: TGTGCCATCAGTGAGACCGACTTGGTGGGTGGGGGATGGAAGACCCAGTACTTC; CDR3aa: CAISETDLVGGGWKTQYF
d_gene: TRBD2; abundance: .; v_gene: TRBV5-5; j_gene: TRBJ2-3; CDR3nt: TGTGCCAGCAGCTTTCTGGCGGGAGGGCCATTTGATACGCAGTATTTT; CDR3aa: CASSFLAGGPFDTQYF
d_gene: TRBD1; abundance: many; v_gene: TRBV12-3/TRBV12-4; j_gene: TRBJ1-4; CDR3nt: TGTGCCAGCAGTGACAGGGAGGCTAATGAAAAACTGTTTTTT; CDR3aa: CASSDREANEKLFF
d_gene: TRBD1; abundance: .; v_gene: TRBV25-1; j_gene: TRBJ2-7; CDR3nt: TGTGCCAGCGTGCGGGACAGGTCTTACGAGCAGTACTTC; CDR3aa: CASVRDRSYEQYF
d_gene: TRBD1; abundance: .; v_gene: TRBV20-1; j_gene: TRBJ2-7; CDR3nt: TGCAGTGCCAACCTGCTAACGGGACAGGCGAGCGAGCAGTACTTC; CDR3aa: CSANLLTGQASEQYF
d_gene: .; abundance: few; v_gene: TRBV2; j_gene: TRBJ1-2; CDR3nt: TGTGCCAGCAGTGAACTTGAGACTTACGGATATGGCTACACCTTC; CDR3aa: CASSELETYGYGYTF
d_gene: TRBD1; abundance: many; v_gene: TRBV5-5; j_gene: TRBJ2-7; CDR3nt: TGTGCCAGCAGCTCCACAGGGGGAAAGGACTACGAGCAGTACTTC; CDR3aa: CASSSTGGKDYEQYF
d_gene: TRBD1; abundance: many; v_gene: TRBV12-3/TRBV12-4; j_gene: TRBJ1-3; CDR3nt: TGTGCCAGCAGACTACAGGGGCTCCGAAACACCATATATTTT; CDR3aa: CASRLQGLRNTIYF
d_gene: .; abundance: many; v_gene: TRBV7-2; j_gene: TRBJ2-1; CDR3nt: TGTGCCAGCAGCCTCTCGGGCACTGCCGTTGGCAATGAGCAGTTCTTC; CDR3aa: CASSLSGTAVGNEQFF
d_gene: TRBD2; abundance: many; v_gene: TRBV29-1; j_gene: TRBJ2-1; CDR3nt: TGCAGCGTTGAACGGGGGGGAAGCTCCTACAATGAGCAGTTCTTC; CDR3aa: CSVERGGSSYNEQFF
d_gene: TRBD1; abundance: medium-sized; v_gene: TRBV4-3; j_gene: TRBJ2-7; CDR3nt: TGCGCCAGTTCCTCCGGGACAGGGGATTTTAACGAGCAGTACTTC; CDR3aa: CASSSGTGDFNEQYF